The 3 T cell receptor beta chains below come from one sample, sequenced in a study of cytomegalovirus exposure and HLA in healthy donors (dated by TCRdb to the late 2010s). The method behind the library was the immunoSEQ multiplex PCR assay. For the multiplex PCR, a mixture combining 60 forward primers for TCR Vbeta segments and 13 reverse primers for TCR Jbeta segments was used. The source is immuneACCESS, and TCRdb retained only in-frame sequences with V and J called. Part of the clones is not carried over; for the studies checked, unresolved V genes explain less than half of this, and the remainder is unexplained. The sample contains roughly 150,000 clones, 68% of them found a single time. Of the sample, less than 11% is held by the ten largest clones. The sequencing sample was made of PBMCs. The receptors were gathered from a man aged 25-40 years in good health and CMV-seropositive.

The chain has TRBV7-2 and TRBJ2-7, with D possibly being TRBD2 (5 bases). Trimming pared 1 base from V and 3 bases from J, leaving 13 bases between. The CDR3 loop spans 15 amino acids. Germline assignment: CDR1 SGHTA and CDR2 FQGNSA. The CDR3 region is CASSLDLAHYYEQYF. The CDR3 coding sequence is TGTGCCAGCAGCTTAGACTTAGCGCACTACTACGAGCAGTACTTC.

The chain couples TRBV4-2 to TRBJ2-1; 9 bases fit TRBD2. The germline CDR1 and CDR2 sequences are LGHNA and YNFKEQ. The length of the CDR3 is 19 residues. V lost 4 bases and J lost 2; bases outside the gene matches: 15. The CDR3 DNA reads as TGTGCCAGCAGCCCCAGACTAGCGGAGAGGAGTATAGCCTACAATGAGCAGTTCTTC. Protein product: CASSPRLAERSIAYNEQFF.

The V gene is TRBV2, the J gene TRBJ2-4; no definite D call. Per germline, CDR1 SNHLY and CDR2 FYNNEI. The germline V and J ends were trimmed by 7 bases and 0 bases, with 16 bases remaining between them. The CDR3 contains 16 residues. This CDR3 is CASIIEPPIAKNIQYF. Written as DNA, the CDR3 is TGTGCCAGCATAATTGAGCCGCCCATAGCCAAAAACATTCAGTACTTC.